The 5 T cell receptor beta chains listed next were all sequenced from one sample in a study of identical twins. TCRdb re-analysed the 5' RACE reads in MiXCR, keeping a single row per CDR3 protein. This sample has 350,000 or so distinct CDR3 sequences, with 8.5% to 10% found just once. The material sequenced was naive T cells sorted from blood. The receptors were gathered from a woman in her 50s in good health.

The V gene is TRBV7-9, the J gene TRBJ2-1; possible D gene TRBD1, 6 bases. The CDR3 totals 16 residues. The V and J ends lost 3 bases and 4 bases respectively, with 16 bases between them. Germline CDR1 SEHNR, CDR2 FQNEAQ (reference sequence). The CDR3 bases are TGTGCCAGCAGCTTTGACACAGGGATTGCATACAATGAGCAGTTCTTC. Protein product: CASSFDTGIAYNEQFF.

This clonotype was picked up many times. The chain combines TRBV5-1 with TRBJ2-1, with a possible D match to TRBD1 (5 bases). Germline CDR1 SGHRS, CDR2 YFSETQ. Trimming took 0 bases from V and 8 from J, leaving 6 bases between them. CDR3 size: 12 residues. CDR3 in amino acids: CASSLVRDEQFF. In DNA, the CDR3 is TGCGCCAGCAGCTTGGTCAGGGATGAGCAGTTCTTC.

This clonotype was observed many times. The chain uses TRBV27 and TRBJ2-1; unclear D gene. The CDR3 runs 11 residues. V was pared by 5 bases and J by 7 bases, with 6 bases between. The germline CDR1 and CDR2 sequences are MNHEY and SMNVEV (reference sequence). CDR3 nucleotide sequence: TGTGCCAGCAGTGTACTTAATGAGCAGTTCTTC. Translated, it gives CASSVLNEQFF.

This clonotype showed up just a few times. The chain recombines TRBV15 with TRBJ2-3; 11 bases map to TRBD2. Germline-derived CDR1 and CDR2 are LNHNV and YYDKDF (reference sequence). This CDR3 is built from 15 residues. The junction had 5 bases not matched to a gene; V was cut back by 5 bases and J by 4 bases. The CDR3 nucleotides are TGTGCCACCAGCTTCACTAGCGGGAGCGCAGATACGCAGTATTTT. Translating gives CATSFTSGSADTQYF.

This clonotype was seen a handful of times. This sequence joins TRBV7-8 and TRBJ2-1, with D unresolved. This CDR3 contains 13 residues. Trimming cost V 5 bases and J 10 bases, with 15 bases left between them. CDR1 and CDR2 from the germline V gene are SGHVS and FQNEAQ. CDR3 nucleotide sequence: TGTGCCAGCAGCAAAAGGATGGCCGTCGAGCAGTTCTTC. Its translation is CASSKRMAVEQFF. Based on the CDR3 plus reference TRBV7-8 and TRBJ2-1, the full variable domain is GAGVSQSPRYKVAKRGQDVALRCDPISGHVSLFWYQQALGQGPEFLTYFQNEAQLDKSGLPSDRFFAERPEGSVSTLKIQRTQQEDSAVYLCASSKRMAVEQFFGPGTRLTVL.